A single sample gave rise to the 9 T cell receptor beta chains below, sequenced in a study of T cells in Graves' hyperthyroidism and ophthalmopathy. Template material for amplifying TCR beta CDR3 regions consisted of RNA transcripts. The TCR CDR3 first-round RT-PCR relied on the HTBI primer set. Via MiXCR, TCRdb re-called the multiplex PCR reads, giving one row per CDR3 protein. This sample has 400,000 to 500,000 distinct CDR3 sequences; about an eighth occur once, and the top ten carry 15% to 20%. Sequenced material: blood. These receptors all stem from a woman aged 18-35 years with Graves' hyperthyroidism.

The table lists this clonotype with a count of one. This sequence may be a read error, since a much larger clone differs from it by one base. The chain recombines TRBV30 with TRBJ1-1, with D hard to call. This CDR3 has 16 amino acids. Germline CDR1 is GTSNPN and CDR2 is SVGIG (reference sequence). In nucleotides, the CDR3 is TGTGCCTGGAGCCCTCCGGGGAGGGCTTCGGAAACTGAAGCTTCCTTT. Protein: CAWSPPGRASETEASF. Full variable domain (rest looked up from reference TRBV30 and TRBJ1-1): SQTIHQWPATLVQPVGSPLSLECTVEGTSNPNLYWYRQAAGRGLQLLFYSVGIGQISSEVPQNLSASRPQDRQFILSSKKLLLSDSGFYLCAWSPPGRASETEASFGQGTRLTVV.

There are a few counts of this clonotype. The chain employs TRBV27 and TRBJ2-1; 7 bases map to TRBD2. The CDR3 runs 14 residues. Looked up from germline, CDR1 is MNHEY and CDR2 is SMNVEV (reference sequence). The junction had 9 bases not matched to a gene; V was cut back by 5 bases and J by 8 bases. The CDR3 region is CASSMRTSLDEQFF. Written as DNA, the CDR3 is TGTGCCAGCAGTATGAGGACTAGTTTGGATGAGCAGTTCTTC.

This clonotype was detected ten times or more. The chain recombines TRBV30 with TRBJ1-3, with D uncertain. Germline CDR1 is GTSNPN and CDR2 is SVGIG (reference sequence). CDR3 length equals 13 residues. Trimming took off 5 bases at V and 0 bases at J, with 8 bases between the two ends. Here the CDR3 DNA reads TGTGCCTGGTACGGGCCCTCTGGAAACACCATATATTTT. This sequence encodes CAWYGPSGNTIYF.

This clonotype occurred many times. V is TRBV12-3 or TRBV12-4 and J is TRBJ1-1; no clear D gene. This CDR3 is 12 amino acids long. Trimming removed 7 bases at V and 8 bases at J, with 14 bases between. The CDR3 DNA is TGTGCCAGCACCAGCCGAAAGGGAGAAGCTTTCTTT. It codes for CASTSRKGEAFF.

In its sample, this clonotype was seen many times. The V gene is TRBV2, the J gene TRBJ2-5; 10 positions agree with TRBD1. Germline V gene lookup returns CDR1 SNHLY and CDR2 FYNNEI. The J segment lost 2 bases and the V segment lost 7 bases, leaving 7 bases of the junction unmatched. This CDR3 contains 15 residues. CDR3 region: CASTQDRGAQETQYF. The CDR3 DNA reads as TGTGCCAGCACGCAGGACAGGGGGGCACAAGAGACCCAGTACTTC.

The J gene is TRBJ2-2, the V gene TRBV5-1; D unresolved. The CDR3 is 15 residues long. CDR1 is SGHRS, CDR2 YFSETQ, per germline. V lost 0 bases and J lost 1, with 7 bases in between. CDR3 sequence reads: CASSLAAGNTGELFF. Here the CDR3 DNA reads TGCGCCAGCAGCTTGGCCGCAGGGAACACCGGGGAGCTGTTTTTT. Based on the CDR3 plus reference TRBV5-1 and TRBJ2-2, the full variable domain is KAGVTQTPRYLIKTRGQQVTLSCSPISGHRSVSWYQQTPGQGLQFLFEYFSETQRNKGNFPGRFSGRQFSNSRSEMNVSTLELGDSALYLCASSLAAGNTGELFFGEGSRLTVL.

This clonotype was seen many times. The chain carries TRBV5-1 and TRBJ1-4; no definite D call. The CDR3 contains 15 residues. Looked up from germline, CDR1 is SGHRS and CDR2 is YFSETQ. V lost 4 bases to trimming and J lost 7 bases, with 17 bases between them. The CDR3 loop reads CASSLSGGMSEKLFF. The CDR3 DNA reads as TGCGCCAGCAGCCTCAGTGGCGGGATGAGTGAAAAACTGTTTTTT.

This clonotype appeared once. Given a much more abundant clone one base away, this may be a read error. The chain recombines TRBV30 with TRBJ2-5, with D possibly being TRBD2 (7 bases). Per the germline V gene, CDR1 is GTSNPN and CDR2 is SVGIG (reference sequence). CDR3 length equals 15 residues. The CDR3 nucleotides read TGTGCCTGGAGTGGAATACAGGGTTCGCGGGAGACCCGGTACTTC. Translation: CAWSGIQGSRETRYF.

This chain joins TRBV4-2 and TRBJ2-7; no reliable D call. CDR3 length: 14 residues. V lost 5 bases and J 4 bases, leaving 15 bases between the germline ends. Germline CDR1 reads LGHNA; CDR2 reads YNFKEQ. CDR3 nucleotide sequence: TGTGCCAGCAGCGCTCCCGGTGGAGTTTACGAGCAGTACTTC. It specifies CASSAPGGVYEQYF.